Following are 27 T cell receptor beta chains from one sample sequenced in a study of human T cells and chemical hapten exposure. TCRdb re-analysed the RACE reads in MiXCR, keeping a single row per CDR3 protein. Of 45,000 to 60,000 distinct CDR3 sequences listed, around 9.3% were seen once; the top ten hold approximately 12%. Time point denoted: patch test 1, 2 weeks after DPC sensitization. Specified treatment: therapeutic diphenylcyclopropenone sensitization with weekly scalp DPC. The sequenced sample was whole blood, obtained in connection with sensitization to the hapten diphenylcyclopropenone (DPC). Receptors were obtained from a middle-aged woman with alopecia areata. Some clones in this sample may be carry-over from other donors' samples.

The sample holds many counts of this clonotype. J is TRBJ2-3 and V is TRBV6-4; weak D call: TRBD2 (6 bases). Looked up from germline, CDR1 is MRHNA and CDR2 is SNTAGT. Trimming cost V 3 bases and J 3 bases, with 16 bases left between them. The CDR3 runs 16 residues. The CDR3 DNA reads as TGTGCCAGCAGTGAAGTTGGGGGTCGGGGGACAGATACGCAGTATTTT. Protein product: CASSEVGGRGTDTQYF.

This clonotype was counted many times. The chain recombines TRBV5-5 with TRBJ1-5, with TRBD1 matching 9 bases. Germline V gene data show CDR1 as SGHKS and CDR2 as YYEKEE (reference sequence). J gave up 5 bases and V 1 base, and 1 base lay outside the gene matches. This CDR3 has 14 residues. CDR3 nucleotides: TGTGCCAGCAGCTTGACAGGGGGCGATCAGCCCCAGCATTTT. Its protein product is CASSLTGGDQPQHF.

This clonotype was counted only a few times. This rearrangement joins TRBV12-3 or TRBV12-4 to TRBJ1-5; no clear D. The CDR3 runs to 17 residues. The V and J ends lost 3 bases and 2 bases respectively, with 17 bases between them. CDR3 amino acids: CASSLDLGRARNQPQHF. CDR3 nucleotide sequence: TGTGCCAGCAGTTTGGACCTGGGGAGGGCGCGCAATCAGCCCCAGCATTTT.

This clonotype was seen many times. V usage is TRBV29-1 and J usage is TRBJ1-1; 7 nucleotides match TRBD1. Germline V lookup: CDR1 SQVTM, CDR2 ANQGSEA. The length of the CDR3 is 14 residues. Trimming cost V 6 bases and J 5 bases; bases outside gene matches: 12. In DNA, the CDR3 is TGCAGCGTCTATGAGGCAGGGGGAGGAACTGAAGCTTTCTTT. Protein product: CSVYEAGGGTEAFF.

This clonotype was recorded many times. The V call is TRBV3-1, the J call TRBJ2-4; 8 bases match TRBD2. This CDR3 comprises 17 residues. Germline CDR1 is LGHDT and CDR2 is YNNKEL (reference sequence). The ends lost 1 base at V and 0 bases at J; junction bases unmatched: 5. As DNA, the CDR3 is TGTGCCAGCAGCCAAGGACCAGCGGGGGCAGCCAAAAACATTCAGTACTTC. This codes for CASSQGPAGAAKNIQYF.

V gene TRBV27 combines with J gene TRBJ1-2; 7 nucleotides agree with TRBD1. V lost 2 bases and J lost 4; bases outside the gene matches: 10. CDR3 length: 16 amino acids. Germline CDR1 is MNHEY and CDR2 is SMNVEV (reference sequence). CDR3 DNA sequence: TGTGCCAGCAGTTTAAGCCACGCAGGGGGAGTCTATGGCTACACCTTC. This gives the protein CASSLSHAGGVYGYTF.

The chain uses TRBV5-1 and TRBJ1-1, with D possibly matching TRBD1 (6 bases). V dropped 1 base and J dropped 6 bases, with 13 bases sitting between them. Germline V gene lookup returns CDR1 SGHRS and CDR2 YFSETQ. CDR3 length: 14 residues. The CDR3 reads CASSLQGTPSEAFF. The CDR3 DNA is TGCGCCAGCAGCTTGCAGGGGACCCCATCTGAAGCTTTCTTT. The whole variable domain, remainder taken from reference TRBV5-1 and TRBJ1-1, is KAGVTQTPRYLIKTRGQQVTLSCSPISGHRSVSWYQQTPGQGLQFLFEYFSETQRNKGNFPGRFSGRQFSNSRSEMNVSTLELGDSALYLCASSLQGTPSEAFFGQGTRLTVV.

This clonotype was picked up a small number of times. The chain recombines TRBV7-2 with TRBJ1-1, with D unresolved. Germline V CDR1 and CDR2: SGHTA, FQGNSA. The V end was cut by 2 bases, the J end by 1 base, with 11 bases between. This CDR3 spans 15 amino acids. Here the CDR3 DNA reads TGTGCCAGCAGCTTACTAAGGCCCCCGAACACTGAAGCTTTCTTT. This sequence encodes CASSLLRPPNTEAFF.

The rearrangement joins TRBV5-5 to TRBJ2-7; 7 bases map to TRBD1. The CDR3 runs to 15 residues. Trimming removed 4 bases from V and 3 bases from J; junction bases left unmatched: 10. The V gene's germline CDR1 is SGHKS and CDR2 YYEKEE (reference sequence). CDR3 amino acids: CASSPETGYGYEQYF. CDR3 DNA: TGTGCCAGCAGCCCAGAGACAGGGTACGGCTACGAGCAGTACTTC.

This clonotype came up many times. The chain carries TRBV3-1 and TRBJ2-1, with D possibly matching TRBD2 (5 bases). The CDR3 spans 13 residues. Trimming removed 1 base from V and 7 bases from J, with 8 bases in between. Germline CDR1 and CDR2: LGHDT and YNNKEL (reference sequence). The chain's CDR3 is CASSQAGDNEQFF. CDR3 nucleotides: TGTGCCAGCAGCCAAGCCGGGGATAATGAGCAGTTCTTC.

This clonotype was observed a few times. V usage is TRBV30 and J usage is TRBJ1-5, with D maybe TRBD1 (6 bases). This CDR3 spans 13 amino acids. V lost 1 base and J 6 bases, leaving 10 bases between the germline ends. The germline CDR1 and CDR2 sequences are GTSNPN and SVGIG (reference sequence). The CDR3 is CAWSAGEIQPQHF. In nucleotides, the CDR3 is TGTGCCTGGAGTGCAGGGGAAATTCAGCCCCAGCATTTT.

Many counts were recorded for this clonotype. The genes are TRBV4-1 and TRBJ2-1, with TRBD2 identical over 12 bases. From germline, CDR1 is MGHRA and CDR2 YSYEKL. The CDR3 totals 15 residues. With 2 bases clipped from V and 7 bases from J, the junction kept 3 bases outside the gene matches. In nucleotides, the CDR3 is TGCGCCAGCAGCCAACTAGCGGGGGGGCAAAATGAGCAGTTCTTC. This encodes CASSQLAGGQNEQFF.

The chain employs TRBV7-2 and TRBJ1-5; D might be TRBD1 (5 bases). Trimming pared 4 bases from V and 6 bases from J, leaving 10 bases between. Germline V gene lookup returns CDR1 SGHTA and CDR2 FQGNSA. The CDR3 totals 13 residues. CDR3 bases: TGTGCCAGCAGCTCTAGGGGAGGTCAGCCCCAGCATTTT. It encodes CASSSRGGQPQHF.

This clonotype has a handful of counts. The chain combines TRBV7-2 with TRBJ2-5; tentative D call: TRBD2 (6 bases). This CDR3 has 15 residues. The ends were cut back, 2 bases at V and 1 base at J, with 11 bases in the middle. Germline V gene data show CDR1 as SGHTA and CDR2 as FQGNSA. In DNA form, the CDR3 reads TGTGCCAGCAGCTTAAGGGACTGGAGCCAAGAGACCCAGTACTTC. This translates into CASSLRDWSQETQYF.

This chain uses TRBV4-1 with TRBJ2-2; 10 nucleotides match TRBD2. The germline V gene has CDR1 MGHRA and CDR2 YSYEKL. CDR3 length equals 16 residues. The V segment lost 1 base and the J segment 8 bases; nucleotides outside the gene matches: 7. CDR3 coding DNA: TGCGCCAGCAGCCAAGTGGCTAGCGGGGGCGGGGGGGAGCTGTTTTTT. Its translation is CASSQVASGGGGELFF.

Many counts were recorded for this clonotype. The V and J genes are TRBV7-2 and TRBJ2-2, with 8 bases aligning to TRBD1. Trimming at V came to 5 bases and at J to 4 bases, leaving 6 bases not matched to a gene. The CDR3 is made up of 15 amino acids. CDR1 and CDR2 (germline): SGHTA, FQGNSA. The CDR3 here is CASSTRQGSTGELFF. CDR3 nucleotides: TGTGCCAGCAGCACCCGACAGGGGTCCACCGGGGAGCTGTTTTTT. Combining the CDR3 with reference TRBV7-2 and TRBJ2-2 gives the whole variable domain GAGVSQSPSNKVTEKGKDVELRCDPISGHTALYWYRQSLGQGLEFLIYFQGNSAPDKSGLPSDRFSAERTGGSVSTLTIQRTQQEDSAVYLCASSTRQGSTGELFFGEGSRLTVL.

The table lists this clonotype with a few counts. The genes are TRBV6-1 and TRBJ1-1, with a weak D call TRBD1 (5 bases). This CDR3 region has 14 residues. V lost 4 bases and J lost 9, with 18 bases in between. The germline gives CDR1 MNHNS, CDR2 SASEGT. The DNA of the CDR3 is TGTGCCAGCAGTGGGACACAGACAGTCAACAAAGCTTTCTTT. Its translation: CASSGTQTVNKAFF.

This clonotype was counted many times. The chain carries TRBV11-2 and TRBJ2-1; no definite D call. Germline loops: CDR1 SGHAT, CDR2 FQNNGV. This CDR3 is built from 11 residues. V was cut by 5 bases and J by 7 bases, with 6 bases left in between. CDR3 protein: CASSVVNEQFF. CDR3 DNA: TGTGCCAGCAGCGTGGTGAATGAGCAGTTCTTC.

This clonotype occurred a few times. The rearrangement uses TRBV7-2 and TRBJ2-7; D perhaps matches TRBD1 (5 bases). The CDR3 totals 13 residues. V lost 1 base and J 3 bases, leaving 7 bases between the germline ends. Germline V gene sequence: CDR1 SGHTA, CDR2 FQGNSA. CDR3 sequence reads: CASSLVQDYEQYF. Here the CDR3 DNA reads TGTGCCAGCAGCTTAGTACAGGACTACGAGCAGTACTTC.

Ten or more counts support this clonotype. The V and J genes are TRBV12-3 or TRBV12-4 and TRBJ2-1; possibly TRBD2 for D (5 bases). V was shortened by 2 bases and J by 0 bases, with 17 bases between the two germline ends. The CDR3 is 18 residues long. The CDR3 loop is CASSLNFDFGGSYNEQFF. CDR3 nucleotides: TGTGCCAGCAGTTTAAACTTCGACTTTGGAGGCTCCTACAATGAGCAGTTCTTC.

This clonotype occurred many times. The rearrangement joins TRBV7-6 to TRBJ2-7; D uncertain. V lost 0 bases to trimming and J lost 4 bases, with 7 bases between them. The CDR3 is made up of 13 amino acids. Germline V gene lookup returns CDR1 SGHVS and CDR2 FNYEAQ. The CDR3 loop is CASSLAPDYEQYF. The DNA of the CDR3 is TGTGCCAGCAGCTTAGCTCCGGATTACGAGCAGTACTTC.

This clonotype was detected a few times. The chain combines TRBV7-8 with TRBJ2-3; 9 bases agree with TRBD2. The CDR3 totals 15 residues. Germline V gene data show CDR1 as SGHVS and CDR2 as FQNEAQ. V gave up 5 bases and J gave up 6 bases; unmatched junction bases: 9. CDR3 residues: CASSPQLAGGDTQYF. CDR3 sequence (DNA): TGTGCCAGCAGCCCCCAACTAGCGGGTGGGGATACGCAGTATTTT.

In this sample, this clonotype turned up a few times. The chain uses TRBV12-3 or TRBV12-4 and TRBJ2-1, with 7 bases fitting TRBD1. The CDR3 sequence is 15 residues long. V trimming: 3 bases; J trimming: 5 bases; junction bases outside the gene matches: 7. This chain's CDR3 is CASSFRGTNNNEQFF. The CDR3 DNA sequence: TGTGCCAGCAGTTTCAGGGGGACCAACAACAATGAGCAGTTCTTC.

The chain employs TRBV5-1 and TRBJ2-1, with TRBD1 matching 7 bases. CDR1 is SGHRS, CDR2 YFSETQ, per germline. The CDR3 has 15 amino acids. The junction had 11 bases not matched to a gene; V was cut back by 2 bases and J by 9 bases. CDR3 region: CASSFGTEGPIEQFF. The CDR3 DNA sequence: TGCGCCAGCAGCTTCGGGACAGAGGGCCCAATTGAGCAGTTCTTC.

This clonotype was observed many times. V usage is TRBV5-5 and J usage is TRBJ1-2; TRBD1 might be the D (5 bases). The CDR3 length is 14 residues. Trimming shortened V by 4 bases and J by 4 bases, and 14 bases separated the two germline ends. In germline, CDR1 is SGHKS, CDR2 YYEKEE (reference sequence). The CDR3 is CASSEATTVYGYTF. The CDR3 bases are TGTGCCAGCAGCGAAGCAACGACAGTCTATGGCTACACCTTC.

This clonotype came up many times. The V gene is TRBV7-2, the J gene TRBJ2-5, with 7 nucleotides matching TRBD2. J lost 5 bases, V lost 5 bases, and 8 bases had no gene match. The CDR3 contains 14 residues. Germline V gene sequence: CDR1 SGHTA, CDR2 FQGNSA. The CDR3 nucleotides are TGTGCCAGCAGCCCCCGACTAGCTGGGGAGACCCAGTACTTC. Translating it yields CASSPRLAGETQYF. The full variable domain, completed using reference TRBV7-2 and TRBJ2-5, is GAGVSQSPSNKVTEKGKDVELRCDPISGHTALYWYRQSLGQGLEFLIYFQGNSAPDKSGLPSDRFSAERTGGSVSTLTIQRTQQEDSAVYLCASSPRLAGETQYFGPGTRLLVL.

The DNA of the CDR3 is TGTGCCAGCAGCTTGGGACAGCCCCCCTACGAGCAGTACTTC. Its protein is CASSLGQPPYEQYF. The chain has TRBV5-6 and TRBJ2-7; TRBD1 is a possible D gene (5 bases). This CDR3 is 14 amino acids long. V lost 0 bases to trimming and J lost 2 bases, with 9 bases between them. The germline V gene has CDR1 SGHDT and CDR2 YYEEEE.